This record looks at one T cell receptor (beta chain) sequence and its context. The CDR3 runs to 14 residues. The ends were cut back, 3 bases at V and 4 bases at J, with 12 bases in the middle. Germline CDR1 and CDR2: KGHSH and LQKENI. Documented treatment: preoperative locoregional IRX-2 cytokine immunotherapy. This phase Ib study tested locoregional IRX-2 cytokine immunotherapy given before surgery. Produced via immunoSEQ multiplex PCR; TCRdb's table is partial and in-frame only. The sample holds 8,500 to 14,000 clones, over 80% seen once. The sample comes from a study of preoperative IRX-2 immunotherapy in early breast cancer.

This chain uses TRBV18 with TRBJ1-1; D possibly corresponds to TRBD1 (5 bases). The source is a human donor with breast cancer. The sample was lymph node tissue, taken before IRX-2 immunotherapy. CDR3 amino acids: CASSPNAGGTEAFF. The CDR3 nucleotides read TGTGCCAGCTCACCGAATGCCGGGGGCACTGAAGCTTTCTTT. The whole variable domain, remainder taken from reference TRBV18 and TRBJ1-1, is NAGVMQNPRHLVRRRGQEARLRCSPMKGHSHVYWYRQLPEEGLKFMVYLQKENIIDESGMPKERFSAEFPKEGPSILRIQQVVRGDSAAYFCASSPNAGGTEAFFGQGTRLTVV.